This T cell receptor beta chain was retrieved from a study of response to subunit inactivated influenza vaccine. Each CDR3 protein is one row after TCRdb ran MiXCR on the RT-PCR reads. The table has 550,000 to 800,000 distinct CDR3 sequences, approximately 15% seen once. On this clonotype: Its antigen is still unknown.

Points from the study as a whole: T cells newly recruited by each seasonal influenza vaccination are few, the authors suggested.

The V and J ends lost 1 base and 5 bases respectively, with 16 bases between them. The CDR3 extends over 15 amino acids. The germline CDR1 and CDR2 sequences are SGHTS and YDEGEE. The chain is built from TRBV5-8 and TRBJ2-7, with D possibly called TRBD1 or TRBD2 (7 bases each). The sequence came from a man aged 50 to 60 who received an inactivated influenza vaccine. The material sequenced was PBMCs from blood, taken roughly 12 days after vaccination. CDR3 nucleotide sequence: TGTGCCAGCAGCTTGCAGGGGGGGGCAAAGAACGAGCAGTACTTC. The encoded protein is CASSLQGGAKNEQYF.